The 24 T cell receptor beta chains in this list originate from one sample, sequenced in a study of Ad26.COV2.S vaccination and SARS-CoV-2 variants. Repertoires were generated with immunoSEQ multiplex PCR, while TCRdb's copy carries only in-frame clones and drops some. The sample carries over 300,000 clones, 83% recorded once. Treatment described: some 19 received Ad26.COV2.S at low or high dose, single or two shots; about five received placebo; per-sample allocation not given. Material that was analyzed had been drawn on day 63 after the first vaccine or placebo injection. The sample in question was peripheral blood, obtained in a trial of Ad26.COV2.S vaccine versus placebo. The receptors originated from a person between 18 and 65 years old who received the Ad26.COV2.S COVID-19 vaccine or a placebo.

V is TRBV25-1 and J is TRBJ2-1; 10 bases fit TRBD2. The germline V gene has CDR1 MGHDK and CDR2 SYGVNS. The ends lost 6 bases at V and 7 bases at J; junction bases unmatched: 9. There are 15 residues in the CDR3. CDR3 region: CASRSLAGDLNEQFF. The CDR3 DNA sequence: TGTGCCAGCAGATCTCTAGCGGGGGACCTTAATGAGCAGTTCTTC.

This chain connects TRBV24-1 to TRBJ2-7, with 7 nucleotides matching TRBD1. The CDR3 sequence is 14 residues long. Losses at the gene ends were 7 bases for V and 3 bases for J; bases not matched to a gene: 8. Germline loops: CDR1 KGHDR, CDR2 SFDVKD. CDR3 sequence: CATSPGTVNYEQYF. CDR3 nucleotides: TGTGCCACCAGCCCCGGGACAGTCAACTACGAGCAGTACTTC.

The chain employs TRBV18 and TRBJ1-1; D call uncertain. The CDR3 sequence is 13 residues long. Trimming removed 1 base from V and 8 bases from J, with 11 bases in between. The V gene's germline CDR1 is KGHSH and CDR2 LQKENI. The CDR3 DNA reads TGTGCCAGCTCACCACTCGGGTGGGCCGAAGCTTTCTTT. Its translation is CASSPLGWAEAFF.

V is TRBV27 and J is TRBJ1-3; D uncertain. This CDR3 contains 13 residues. Trimming shortened V by 2 bases and J by 4 bases, and 6 bases separated the two germline ends. Germline V CDR1 and CDR2: MNHEY, SMNVEV (reference sequence). The CDR3: CASSLERGNTIYF. The DNA of the CDR3 is TGTGCCAGCAGTTTAGAGAGAGGAAACACCATATATTTT.

V is TRBV12-3 or TRBV12-4 and J is TRBJ2-7; no clear D gene. The CDR3 has 11 amino acids. V lost 5 bases, J lost 3 bases, and 5 bases lay in between. The CDR3 region is CASSESYEQYF. In DNA form, the CDR3 reads TGTGCCAGCAGTGAGAGCTACGAGCAGTACTTC.

This clone was counted only a few times. This chain connects TRBV27 to TRBJ1-5; D uncertain. With 0 bases removed from V and 2 bases from J, the gap between germline ends came to 8 bases. The CDR3 length is 15 residues. Germline V gives CDR1 MNHEY, CDR2 SMNVEV (reference sequence). Written as DNA, the CDR3 is TGTGCCAGCAGTTTATCGTGGCAGCGCAATCAGCCCCAGCATTTT. The encoded protein is CASSLSWQRNQPQHF.

The genes are TRBV5-1 and TRBJ2-7; 11 bases agree with TRBD1. V lost 4 bases to trimming and J lost 6 bases; unmatched junction nucleotides: 6. Per the germline V gene, CDR1 is SGHRS and CDR2 is YFSETQ. The CDR3 is 14 residues long. CDR3 bases: TGCGCCAGCAGCCACACCGGGACAGGGGGCGAGCAGTACTTC. Translation gives CASSHTGTGGEQYF.

The chain links TRBV5-5 to TRBJ2-1; D remains unclear. This CDR3 is 13 amino acids long. CDR1 and CDR2 from the germline V gene are SGHKS and YYEKEE (reference sequence). V lost 4 bases, J lost 7 bases, and 12 bases lay in between. Here the CDR3 DNA reads TGTGCCAGCAGCCCCCTTACGGGTAATGAGCAGTTCTTC. It is translated as CASSPLTGNEQFF.

The chain uses TRBV11-3 and TRBJ2-5; tentative D call: TRBD2 (6 bases). CDR3 length: 13 residues. The V end lost 1 base, the J end lost 3 bases, and 6 bases lay between the germline ends. Germline assignment: CDR1 SGHNT and CDR2 YENEEA. The CDR3 sequence: CASSLGLEETQYF. The CDR3 coding sequence is TGTGCCAGCAGCTTAGGACTAGAAGAGACCCAGTACTTC.

V is TRBV6-6 and J is TRBJ1-1, with TRBD1 matching 7 bases. CDR3 length: 15 residues. Germline V lookup: CDR1 MNHNY, CDR2 SVGAGI (reference sequence). Trimming removed 10 bases from V and 0 bases from J; junction bases left unmatched: 11. CDR3 sequence reads: CATTDRDPLNTEAFF. The DNA for the CDR3 is TGTGCCACAACCGACAGGGACCCCTTGAACACTGAAGCTTTCTTT.

The gene calls are TRBV6-1 and TRBJ1-6; maybe TRBD1 (5 bases). The CDR3 totals 13 residues. Trimming stripped 3 bases from V and 9 bases from J, with 9 bases between. Germline values: CDR1 MNHNS, CDR2 SASEGT. CDR3 sequence reads: CASSDLRVSPLHF. CDR3 DNA: TGTGCCAGCAGTGATCTCAGGGTTTCACCCCTCCACTTT.

The chain recombines TRBV6-5 with TRBJ2-7, with 8 bases identical to TRBD1. Germline V gene data show CDR1 as MNHEY and CDR2 as SVGAGI. This CDR3 contains 13 residues. V lost 6 bases, J lost 6 bases, and 7 bases stayed unmatched. CDR3 loop: CASRAGTGGEQYF. The CDR3 nucleotides read TGTGCCAGCAGGGCCGGGACAGGAGGCGAGCAGTACTTC.

The chain links TRBV3-1 (or the pseudogene TRBV3-2) to TRBJ1-1; no firm D call. Trimming removed 3 bases from V and 7 bases from J, with 9 bases in between. The CDR3 covers 12 residues. The germline gives CDR1 LGHDT, CDR2 YNNKEL (reference sequence). The CDR3 coding sequence is TGTGCCAGCAGCCATGTTGACGGTGAAGCTTTCTTT. Its protein product is CASSHVDGEAFF.

The rearrangement links TRBV5-1 to TRBJ2-1; no clear D. Trimming left V 4 bases short and J 7 bases short, with 6 bases between. Germline V lookup: CDR1 SGHRS, CDR2 YFSETQ. The CDR3 contains 11 residues. The DNA for the CDR3 is TGCGCCAGCAGCCAACAAAATGAGCAGTTCTTC. This translates into CASSQQNEQFF.

The chain couples TRBV5-1 to TRBJ1-1, with D possibly matching TRBD1 (5 bases). V gave up 0 bases and J gave up 4 bases, with 16 bases separating them. The CDR3 loop spans 16 amino acids. Germline CDR1 and CDR2: SGHRS and YFSETQ. The CDR3 spells CASSLGAGLGSTEAFF. The CDR3 DNA follows: TGCGCCAGCAGCTTGGGGGCAGGGCTTGGTAGCACTGAAGCTTTCTTT.

This chain links TRBV19 with TRBJ2-3; D unclear. Trimming shortened V by 3 bases and J by 2 bases, and 12 bases separated the two germline ends. Per the germline V gene, CDR1 is LNHDA and CDR2 is SQIVND (reference sequence). This CDR3 spans 15 amino acids. The CDR3 region has the DNA TGTGCCAGTAGTATTTCAGGTGTTGTCACAGATACGCAGTATTTT. This codes for CASSISGVVTDTQYF.

The chain recombines TRBV6-5 with TRBJ2-1, with 11 bases that match TRBD2. Germline V gives CDR1 MNHEY, CDR2 SVGAGI. Germline trimming cut 8 bases from V and 5 bases from J; bases unmatched to any gene: 8. CDR3 length: 15 residues. The chain's CDR3 is CASSVAGGFDNEQFF. As DNA, the CDR3 is TGTGCCAGCTCCGTAGCGGGAGGGTTCGACAATGAGCAGTTCTTC.

V and J are TRBV7-2 and TRBJ2-1; the match to TRBD2 covers 8 bases. Germline V gives CDR1 SGHTA, CDR2 FQGNSA. The CDR3 is made up of 18 amino acids. V lost 5 bases to trimming and J lost 2 bases; unmatched junction nucleotides: 14. The CDR3 DNA sequence: TGTGCCAGCAGCGCAATTTGGAGCCGGGGGGGCCCCTACAATGAGCAGTTCTTC. Its protein product is CASSAIWSRGGPYNEQFF.

The gene calls are TRBV14 and TRBJ2-1; 8 positions match TRBD2. Unmatched junction bases numbered 6, after V lost 4 bases and J lost 4 bases. CDR1 is SGHDN, CDR2 FVKESK, per germline. This CDR3 is 15 amino acids long. The CDR3 bases are TGTGCCAGCAGCCGATCGGGGGGGCCTTACAATGAGCAGTTCTTC. This codes for CASSRSGGPYNEQFF.

V is TRBV15 and J is TRBJ1-2; D not certain. The CDR3 extends over 15 amino acids. CDR1 and CDR2 (germline): LNHNV, YYDKDF (reference sequence). V was trimmed by 2 bases and J by 0 bases, leaving 10 bases between them. The CDR3 loop reads CATSRSRLANYGYTF. CDR3 nucleotide sequence: TGTGCCACCAGCAGAAGTCGGCTAGCTAACTATGGCTACACCTTC.

The gene calls are TRBV5-4 and TRBJ1-1; D uncertain. The CDR3 totals 12 residues. V was trimmed by 9 bases and J by 1 base, leaving 10 bases between them. The V gene's germline CDR1 is SGHNT and CDR2 YYREEE (reference sequence). CDR3 DNA sequence: TGTGCCACAAACACTGGGAACACTGAAGCTTTCTTT. The encoded protein is CATNTGNTEAFF.

This chain links TRBV10-1 with TRBJ2-1; the match to TRBD2 covers 8 bases. With V trimmed by 11 bases and J by 7 bases, 13 bases remained unmatched. CDR1 and CDR2 from the germline V gene are WNHNN and SYGVQD (reference sequence). CDR3 size: 14 residues. The CDR3 DNA is TGCGCCCACCGCCTCGGGGGGGCCCGTAATGAGCAGTTCTTC. This translates into CAHRLGGARNEQFF.

The rearrangement links TRBV10-1 to TRBJ2-1; 9 bases are a match to TRBD2. Germline CDR1 and CDR2: WNHNN and SYGVQD (reference sequence). The length of the CDR3 is 13 residues. J lost 4 bases, V lost 6 bases, and 1 base had no gene match. This CDR3 reads CASSTSGYNEQFF. The CDR3 DNA reads TGCGCCAGCAGCACTAGCGGGTACAATGAGCAGTTCTTC.

The chain employs TRBV24-1 and TRBJ1-2; no reliable D call. Trimming shortened V by 1 base and J by 2 bases, and 7 bases separated the two germline ends. The CDR3 is made up of 14 amino acids. Germline CDR1 reads KGHDR; CDR2 reads SFDVKD. CDR3 loop: CATSDFRGNYGYTF. CDR3 nucleotide sequence: TGTGCCACCAGTGATTTCCGAGGGAACTATGGCTACACCTTC.